The clone carrying this T cell receptor (beta chain) occurred many times. Its antigen remains unidentified. Unique molecular identifiers were built into the TCRbeta library. TCRdb reprocessed the PCR reads via MiXCR and lists one record per CDR3 protein. The repertoire consists of 28,000 or so distinct CDR3 sequences, with 18% occurring once and the leading ten covering around 38%. The sample belongs to a study of T-cell reconstitution after alpha-beta-depleted transplantation in children. Overall study findings and caveats: The high TCRbeta diversity at day 60 in some patients came from surviving recipient T cells and thymic progenitors. One year after transplant, T-cell counts and diversity came mostly from newly produced T cells.

The specimen comprised PBMCs, mostly from graft donor cells, sampled 60 days after TCRalphabeta/CD19-depleted stem cell transplant. This sequence was found in a male patient aged 2 to 9 who had a stem cell transplant for acute lymphoblastic leukemia, so the T cells may come from the graft donor.

CDR3 amino acids: CASSTAGMNTEAFF. DNA of the CDR3: TGCGCCAGCAGTACAGCAGGGATGAACACTGAAGCTTTCTTT. This chain connects TRBV5-1 to TRBJ1-1, with D possibly matching TRBD1 (5 bases). CDR1 is SGHRS and CDR2 is YFSETQ in the germline V gene. The CDR3 loop spans 14 amino acids. V lost 5 bases and J 0 bases, leaving 11 bases between the germline ends.